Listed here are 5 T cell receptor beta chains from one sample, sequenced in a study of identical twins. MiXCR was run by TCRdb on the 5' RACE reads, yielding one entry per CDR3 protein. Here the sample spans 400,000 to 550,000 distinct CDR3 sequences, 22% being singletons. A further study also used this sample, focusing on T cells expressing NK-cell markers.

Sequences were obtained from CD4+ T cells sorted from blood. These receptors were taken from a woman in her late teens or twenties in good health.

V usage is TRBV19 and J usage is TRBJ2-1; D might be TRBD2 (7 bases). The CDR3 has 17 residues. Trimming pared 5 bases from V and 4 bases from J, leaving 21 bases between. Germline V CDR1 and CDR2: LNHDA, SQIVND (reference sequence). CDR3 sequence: CASSPSGAQGLYNEQFF. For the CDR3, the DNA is TGTGCCAGTAGTCCGTCGGGAGCACAGGGACTATACAATGAGCAGTTCTTC.

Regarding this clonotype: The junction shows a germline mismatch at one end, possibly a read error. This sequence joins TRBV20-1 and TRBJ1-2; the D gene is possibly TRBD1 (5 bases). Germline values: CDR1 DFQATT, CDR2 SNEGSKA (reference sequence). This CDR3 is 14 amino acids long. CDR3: CSARDRPFNYGYTF. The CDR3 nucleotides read TGCAGTGCTCGAGACAGACCCTTTAACTATGGCTACACCTTC.

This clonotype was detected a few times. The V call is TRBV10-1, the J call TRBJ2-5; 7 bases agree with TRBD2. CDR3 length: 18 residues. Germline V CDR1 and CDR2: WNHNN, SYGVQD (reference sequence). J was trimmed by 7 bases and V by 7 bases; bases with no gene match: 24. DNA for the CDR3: TGCGCCAGCACTAACCGGCGGGGGACCTCGTTTCTGCGGGGGACCCAGTACTTC. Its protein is CASTNRRGTSFLRGTQYF.

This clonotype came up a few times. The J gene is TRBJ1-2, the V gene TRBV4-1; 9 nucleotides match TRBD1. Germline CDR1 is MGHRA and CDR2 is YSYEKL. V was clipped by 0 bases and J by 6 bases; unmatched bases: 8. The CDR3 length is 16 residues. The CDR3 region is CASSQEGTGRKHGYTF. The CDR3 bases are TGCGCCAGCAGCCAAGAGGGGACAGGGAGAAAGCATGGCTACACCTTC.

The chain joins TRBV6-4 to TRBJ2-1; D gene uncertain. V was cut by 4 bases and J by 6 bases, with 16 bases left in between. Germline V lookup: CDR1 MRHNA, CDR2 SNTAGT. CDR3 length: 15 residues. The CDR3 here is CASSVRFSLSNEQFF. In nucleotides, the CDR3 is TGTGCCAGCAGTGTGAGGTTCTCGCTATCCAATGAGCAGTTCTTC.